The 5 T cell receptor beta chains below were found in one sample sequenced in a study of cytomegalovirus exposure and HLA in healthy donors. TCRdb's copy holds only in-frame clones and misses some; the assay was immunoSEQ multiplex PCR. The table shows over 200,000 clones, with roughly 88% occurring only once. Sequencing was done on a sample of PBMCs. Source of these receptors: a woman in her 30s in good health and CMV-seronegative.

CDR3 residues: CASSSEQYF. The CDR3, as DNA: TGCGCCAGCAGTTCCGAGCAGTACTTC. The V and J genes are TRBV10-1 and TRBJ2-7; D gene ambiguous. This CDR3 comprises 9 residues. Trimming cost V 5 bases and J 6 bases, with 2 bases left between them. The germline V gene has CDR1 WNHNN and CDR2 SYGVQD (reference sequence).

The V gene is TRBV6-5, the J gene TRBJ2-6; possible D gene TRBD2, 6 bases. The V gene lost 8 bases and the J gene lost 11 bases, with 16 bases spanning the gap. Germline V gene lookup returns CDR1 MNHEY and CDR2 SVGAGI. This CDR3 spans 13 amino acids. Here the CDR3 DNA reads TGTGCCAGCCGTCGGAGGGGCGTCTACGTCCTGACTTTC. Translated, it gives CASRRRGVYVLTF.

This chain connects TRBV6-4 to TRBJ1-4; TRBD1 might be the D (5 bases). From germline, CDR1 is MRHNA and CDR2 SNTAGT. The CDR3 extends over 17 amino acids. Trimming took off 4 bases at V and 6 bases at J, with 21 bases between the two ends. CDR3 sequence: CASSGPLGQGGDEKLFF. CDR3 nucleotides: TGTGCCAGCAGTGGCCCACTCGGCCAGGGAGGGGATGAAAAACTGTTTTTT.

This rearrangement joins TRBV18 to TRBJ2-2, with 9 bases that match TRBD1. J gave up 7 bases and V 3 bases, and 15 bases lay outside the gene matches. The germline V gene encodes CDR1 KGHSH and CDR2 LQKENI. The CDR3 sequence is 18 residues long. CDR3 in amino acids: CASSPPYEDRGANGELFF. The DNA for the CDR3 is TGTGCCAGCTCACCGCCATACGAAGACAGGGGGGCAAACGGGGAGCTGTTTTTT.

The chain carries TRBV28 and TRBJ2-7; D gene uncertain. The CDR3 contains 14 residues. V dropped 2 bases and J dropped 3 bases, with 11 bases sitting between them. CDR1 and CDR2 from the germline V gene are MDHEN and SYDVKM. CDR3 amino acids: CASSLSPDFYEQYF. For the CDR3, the DNA is TGTGCCAGCAGTTTAAGTCCTGATTTCTACGAGCAGTACTTC.